This T cell receptor (beta chain) was observed in a study of T-cell reconstitution after alpha-beta-depleted transplantation in children. Regarding the study as a whole: T-cell numbers and diversity one year post-transplant derived largely from freshly generated T cells. Roughly two months post-transplant, alpha-beta T cells reportedly originated from several hundred graft clones that had expanded. Recipient T cells and thymic progenitors that survived gave rise to the high TCRbeta diversity observed at day 60 in some patients.

Preparing the TCRbeta library involved the use of unique molecular identifiers. One entry per CDR3 protein, called by TCRdb with MiXCR from the PCR reads. The table shows 750,000 to 950,000 distinct CDR3 sequences, with about 16% occurring only once. A note on this clonotype: The target antigen is unknown.

The receptor was derived from a male patient between 5 and 17 years old who had a stem cell transplant for acute lymphoblastic leukemia, so the T cells may come from the graft donor. The sequencing used PBMCs, mostly from graft donor cells, collected 360 days after TCRalphabeta/CD19-depleted stem cell transplant.

The CDR3 bases are TGCGCCAGCAACCTGGGACTTCCCCACTACGAGCAGTACTTC. Its translation: CASNLGLPHYEQYF. V and J are TRBV5-1 and TRBJ2-7; the D gene is possibly TRBD2 (6 bases). Germline CDR1 is SGHRS and CDR2 is YFSETQ. Trimming took off 6 bases at V and 3 bases at J, with 16 bases between the two ends. The CDR3 has 14 amino acids.